This is a list of T cell receptor beta chains from one sample in a study of blood T cell repertoires in COVID-19. The table came from immunoSEQ multiplex PCR; TCRdb's copy has only in-frame clones and leaves some out. The sample holds about 130,000 clones, about 83% seen once. Sequencing used peripheral blood. These receptors originate from a human donor in a cohort sampled during active COVID-19. The conserved cysteine and the conserved F or W are not part of the CDR3 here. Each record gives: J gene, clone size, V gene, CDR3 protein. Only some rows state a clone size, as once, few, many or a class for expanded clones.

J gene: TRBJ1-1; clone size: -; V gene: TRBV18; CDR3 protein: ASSPLARDTEAF
J gene: TRBJ1-1; clone size: -; V gene: TRBV6-5; CDR3 protein: ASRGWETEAF
J gene: TRBJ1-5; clone size: -; V gene: TRBV5-1; CDR3 protein: ASSTEGGLGQPQH
J gene: TRBJ2-1; clone size: -; V gene: TRBV12-5; CDR3 protein: ASGLGAGGLYNEQF
J gene: TRBJ2-2; clone size: -; V gene: TRBV14; CDR3 protein: ASSQALGGELF
J gene: TRBJ2-7; clone size: -; V gene: TRBV28; CDR3 protein: ASNSGGNYEQY
J gene: TRBJ2-5; clone size: -; V gene: TRBV28; CDR3 protein: ASSLPSGGDPQETQY
J gene: TRBJ2-3; clone size: -; V gene: TRBV13; CDR3 protein: ASSLGGISGGPGTDTQY
J gene: TRBJ1-2; clone size: -; V gene: TRBV30; CDR3 protein: AWTGQGAPTGYGYT
J gene: TRBJ2-3; clone size: -; V gene: TRBV20-1; CDR3 protein: SASLSGVGDTQY
J gene: TRBJ2-7; clone size: few; V gene: TRBV5-1; CDR3 protein: ASSWGVGQGNYEQY
J gene: TRBJ1-1; clone size: -; V gene: TRBV6-4; CDR3 protein: ASRKQGMNTEAF
J gene: TRBJ1-1; clone size: many; V gene: TRBV13; CDR3 protein: ASSETGGSNTEAF
J gene: TRBJ1-4; clone size: -; V gene: TRBV9; CDR3 protein: ASSVVPTGEKLF
J gene: TRBJ2-2; clone size: once; V gene: TRBV18; CDR3 protein: ASSSGTAYSNTGELF
J gene: TRBJ2-3; clone size: -; V gene: TRBV7-2; CDR3 protein: ASSFSGGPTDTQY
J gene: TRBJ2-3; clone size: -; V gene: TRBV11-3; CDR3 protein: ASSLGVGRGGTDTQY
J gene: TRBJ1-4; clone size: -; V gene: TRBV2; CDR3 protein: ASSSGHQNEKLF
J gene: TRBJ2-3; clone size: -; V gene: TRBV6-5; CDR3 protein: ASSPRDTQY
J gene: TRBJ2-7; clone size: -; V gene: TRBV27; CDR3 protein: ASSLSGRVAAYEQY
J gene: TRBJ2-7; clone size: once; V gene: TRBV7-8; CDR3 protein: ASSLGPQGWQY
J gene: TRBJ2-3; clone size: once; V gene: TRBV19; CDR3 protein: ASSIRGGGSTDTQY
J gene: TRBJ2-7; clone size: -; V gene: TRBV18; CDR3 protein: ASSPGTGYEQY
J gene: TRBJ2-2; clone size: once; V gene: TRBV30; CDR3 protein: AWTPGLAGGPNTGELF
J gene: TRBJ1-6; clone size: -; V gene: TRBV18; CDR3 protein: ASSPPPSVNSPLH
J gene: TRBJ1-2; clone size: -; V gene: TRBV3-1/TRBV3-2; CDR3 protein: ASSTVGDKGGYT
J gene: TRBJ2-1; clone size: -; V gene: TRBV27; CDR3 protein: ASRGAGYEQF
J gene: TRBJ1-5; clone size: -; V gene: TRBV3-1/TRBV3-2; CDR3 protein: ASSATRSNQPQH
J gene: TRBJ2-7; clone size: -; V gene: TRBV6-4; CDR3 protein: ASSDSTGEFLSYEQY
J gene: TRBJ2-7; clone size: -; V gene: TRBV15; CDR3 protein: ATSRGRDFYEQY
J gene: TRBJ1-6; clone size: -; V gene: TRBV3-1/TRBV3-2; CDR3 protein: ASSRQVSPLH
J gene: TRBJ2-6; clone size: -; V gene: TRBV30; CDR3 protein: AWRDQGGGANVLT
J gene: TRBJ2-5; clone size: -; V gene: TRBV27; CDR3 protein: ASSLFSSGGALAETQY
J gene: TRBJ2-7; clone size: -; V gene: TRBV12-3/TRBV12-4; CDR3 protein: ASSLTVGEQY
J gene: TRBJ2-7; clone size: -; V gene: TRBV5-1; CDR3 protein: ASSLGQASYEQY
J gene: TRBJ1-6; clone size: -; V gene: TRBV4-1; CDR3 protein: ASSQEPIANSPLH
J gene: TRBJ2-5; clone size: -; V gene: TRBV5-1; CDR3 protein: ASRQTPGQGKTQY
J gene: TRBJ1-1; clone size: -; V gene: TRBV3-1/TRBV3-2; CDR3 protein: ASSQGRGNTEAF
J gene: TRBJ2-3; clone size: -; V gene: TRBV24-1; CDR3 protein: ATSSGLAGANTDTQY
J gene: TRBJ2-5; clone size: -; V gene: TRBV5-1; CDR3 protein: ASSGSSGGAETQY
J gene: TRBJ1-2; clone size: -; V gene: TRBV6-5; CDR3 protein: ASSRGGQANYGYT
J gene: TRBJ2-3; clone size: -; V gene: TRBV24-1; CDR3 protein: ATSNGLADTQY
J gene: TRBJ2-7; clone size: -; V gene: TRBV13; CDR3 protein: ASSPLRGGSYEQY
J gene: TRBJ2-2; clone size: -; V gene: TRBV29-1; CDR3 protein: SVEDLDRGHTGELF
J gene: TRBJ2-2; clone size: -; V gene: TRBV7-9; CDR3 protein: ASSVGELF
J gene: TRBJ1-1; clone size: -; V gene: TRBV7-2; CDR3 protein: ASSLDRGSATEAF
J gene: TRBJ2-1; clone size: -; V gene: TRBV3-1/TRBV3-2; CDR3 protein: ASSQSGGGLNEQF
J gene: TRBJ1-3; clone size: -; V gene: TRBV27; CDR3 protein: ASSPPSRNTIY
J gene: TRBJ1-1; clone size: -; V gene: TRBV3-1/TRBV3-2; CDR3 protein: ASSQENGAGAF
J gene: TRBJ2-2; clone size: -; V gene: TRBV5-1; CDR3 protein: ASKSRAGGNTGELF
J gene: TRBJ1-6; clone size: -; V gene: TRBV5-4; CDR3 protein: ASSSGTGWKNSPLH